The present T cell receptor (beta chain) was sequenced within a study of shared clonotypes between healthy human individuals. Trimming removed 6 bases at V and 2 bases at J, with 17 bases between. Germline loops: CDR1 MDHEN, CDR2 SYDVKM. The CDR3 has 16 amino acids. Using immunoSEQ multiplex PCR, the repertoire was profiled, and TCRdb retains in-frame clones only, with some absent. The table includes around 690,000 clones, 90% detected once. This rearrangement joins TRBV28 to TRBJ2-1; tentatively, D is TRBD2 (6 bases). The receptor comes from a man younger than 30 in good health. Some clones in this sample may be carry-over from other donors' samples. The sample comprised memory CD8+ T cells from PBMCs. Subset reported: CD45RO+ cells pooled with CCR7-negative TemRA cells. The CDR3 coding sequence is TGTGCCAGCAGCCACCAACTAGCTTCTGCCTACAATGAGCAGTTCTTC. Protein: CASSHQLASAYNEQFF.